A selection of T cell receptor beta chains follows, all from one sample in a study of OX40 agonist ivuxolimab in advanced cancers. Generated by immunoSEQ multiplex PCR, the TCRdb table keeps only in-frame clones and is missing some. The sample gives roughly 76,000 clones, about nine tenths of which show up once; about 4% is in the top ten. Material: CD4+ or CD8+ T cells sorted from blood, obtained in a trial of the OX40 agonist ivuxolimab. These receptors were taken from an adult with an advanced solid tumor such as melanoma, head and neck, liver or kidney cancer. Both conserved end residues are part of each CDR3. Fields, in order: clone size, D gene, V gene, J gene, CDR3 DNA, CDR3 protein. D genes are given only for firm matches. Not every row has a clone size; where given, it reads once, few, many or a size class.

-	TRBD1	TRBV11-3	TRBJ1-1	TGTGCCAGCAGCTTAACGCAGGGGGCGTTCACTGAAGCTTTCTTT	CASSLTQGAFTEAFF
-	TRBD2	TRBV15	TRBJ2-1	TGTGCCACCAGCAGACCGGGACTAGCGGGACATGAGCAGTTCTTC	CATSRPGLAGHEQFF
-	-	TRBV28	TRBJ2-7	TGTGCCAGCAGTCGGGACAAATACGAGCAGTACTTC	CASSRDKYEQYF
-	TRBD2	TRBV30	TRBJ2-1	TGTGCCTGGGACCCGGGGTTAGCGGGGAATGAGCAGTTCTTC	CAWDPGLAGNEQFF
-	TRBD1	TRBV6-5	TRBJ1-2	TGTGCCAGCAGCCTGGGACAGGGAGAGAACTATGGCTACACCTTC	CASSLGQGENYGYTF
-	-	TRBV5-1	TRBJ1-2	TGCGCCAGCGGTGTGGGGGCTTCCCTTTATGGCTACACCTTC	CASGVGASLYGYTF
-	-	TRBV29-1	TRBJ1-2	TGCAGCGTTGGTGACAGTTTCACCGCACGGAATGGCTACACCTTC	CSVGDSFTARNGYTF
few	-	TRBV18	TRBJ1-1	TGTGCCAGCTCACCACCGCATGGAAACACTGAAGCTTTCTTT	CASSPPHGNTEAFF
-	-	TRBV10-3	TRBJ1-5	TGTGCCATCAGCTGGGACGTCAATCAGCCCCAGCATTTT	CAISWDVNQPQHF
-	TRBD2	TRBV19	TRBJ2-2	TGTGCCAGTGGGACTAGCGGGAGGTTGGACACCGGGGAGCTGTTTTTT	CASGTSGRLDTGELFF
-	-	TRBV28	TRBJ1-4	TGTGCCAGCAGTTTCGCAACAGCAACTAATGAAAAACTGTTTTTT	CASSFATATNEKLFF
-	TRBD1	TRBV11-2	TRBJ1-1	TGTGCCAGCAGCTTACCTCCGGGACAGGGGGCCTGGGCTTTCTTT	CASSLPPGQGAWAFF
once	TRBD2	TRBV7-8	TRBJ2-7	TGTGCCAGCAGCTTAGCGGAGACTAGCGGGCAGCAGTACTTC	CASSLAETSGQQYF
-	TRBD1	TRBV5-1	TRBJ1-2	TGCGCCAGCAGGGGACAGGGGGCTAACTATGGCTACACCTTC	CASRGQGANYGYTF
once	TRBD2	TRBV5-1	TRBJ2-5	TGCGCCAGCAGCCGATCCGGAGCGGGAGGACGGGTTGAGACCCAGTACTTC	CASSRSGAGGRVETQYF
-	-	TRBV6-5	TRBJ2-3	TGTGCCAGCAGTTACTCGAGAGAGTTAGCGGTCACGCAGTATTTT	CASSYSRELAVTQYF
-	-	TRBV19	TRBJ1-5	TGTGCCAGTAGTGAAGCCGGGCGAGGACAGCCCCAGCATTTT	CASSEAGRGQPQHF
-	TRBD2	TRBV5-4	TRBJ2-2	TGTGCCAGCAGCATAGCTAGCGGTGACACCGGGGAGCTGTTTTTT	CASSIASGDTGELFF
-	TRBD1	TRBV5-5	TRBJ2-7	TGTGCCAGCAGACAGGGGGCCTACGAGCAGTACTTC	CASRQGAYEQYF
-	-	TRBV7-2	TRBJ2-3	TGTGCCAGCAGCTTAGCGGGGGCTAGCAGAAGCACAGATACGCAGTATTTT	CASSLAGASRSTDTQYF
-	-	TRBV28	TRBJ1-2	TGTGCCAGCAGTTCTAACAGGGTCGGCTACACCTTC	CASSSNRVGYTF
few	-	TRBV6-1	TRBJ1-1	TGTGCCAGCAGTACAGGGTTCACTGAAGCTTTCTTT	CASSTGFTEAFF